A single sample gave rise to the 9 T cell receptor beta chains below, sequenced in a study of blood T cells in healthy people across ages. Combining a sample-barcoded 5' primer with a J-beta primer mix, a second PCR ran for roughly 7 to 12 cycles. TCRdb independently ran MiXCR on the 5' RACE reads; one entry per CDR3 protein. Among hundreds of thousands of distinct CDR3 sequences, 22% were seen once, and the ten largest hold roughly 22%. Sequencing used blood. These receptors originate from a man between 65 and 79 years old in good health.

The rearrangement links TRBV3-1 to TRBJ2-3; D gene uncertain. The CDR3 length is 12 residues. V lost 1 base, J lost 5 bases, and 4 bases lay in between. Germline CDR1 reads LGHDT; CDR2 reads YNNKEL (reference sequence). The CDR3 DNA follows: TGTGCCAGCAGCCAAGTGGTAGATACGCAGTATTTT. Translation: CASSQVVDTQYF.

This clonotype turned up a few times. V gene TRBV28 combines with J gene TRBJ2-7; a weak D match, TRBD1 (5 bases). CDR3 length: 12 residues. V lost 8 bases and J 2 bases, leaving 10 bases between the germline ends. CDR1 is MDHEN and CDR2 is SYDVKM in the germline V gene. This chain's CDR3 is CASRQSTYEQYF. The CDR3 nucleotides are TGTGCCAGCCGACAGAGTACCTACGAGCAGTACTTC.

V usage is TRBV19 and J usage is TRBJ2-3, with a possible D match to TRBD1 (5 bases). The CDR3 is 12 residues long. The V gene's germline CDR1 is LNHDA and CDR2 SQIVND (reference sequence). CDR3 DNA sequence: TGTGCTTCCAAAGGGGCAGGGGATACGCAGTATTTT. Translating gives CASKGAGDTQYF.

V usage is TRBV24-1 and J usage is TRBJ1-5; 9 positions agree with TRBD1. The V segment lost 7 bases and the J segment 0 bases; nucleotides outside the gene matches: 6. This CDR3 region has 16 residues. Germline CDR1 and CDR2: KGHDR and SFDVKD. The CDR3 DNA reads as TGTGCCACCAGCCCCCGGACAGGGGTTAGCAATCAGCCCCAGCATTTT. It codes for CATSPRTGVSNQPQHF.

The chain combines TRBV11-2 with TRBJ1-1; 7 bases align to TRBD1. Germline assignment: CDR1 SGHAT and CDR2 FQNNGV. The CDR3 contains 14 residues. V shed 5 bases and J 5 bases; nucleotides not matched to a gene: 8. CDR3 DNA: TGTGCCAGCAGCATAACGATACAGGGGACTGAAGCTTTCTTT. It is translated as CASSITIQGTEAFF.

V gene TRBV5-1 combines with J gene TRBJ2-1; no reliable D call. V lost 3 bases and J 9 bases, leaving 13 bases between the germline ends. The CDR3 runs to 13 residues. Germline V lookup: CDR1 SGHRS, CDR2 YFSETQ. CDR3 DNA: TGCGCCAGCAGCTCCTTAACTCTGGGTGAGCAGTTCTTC. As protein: CASSSLTLGEQFF.

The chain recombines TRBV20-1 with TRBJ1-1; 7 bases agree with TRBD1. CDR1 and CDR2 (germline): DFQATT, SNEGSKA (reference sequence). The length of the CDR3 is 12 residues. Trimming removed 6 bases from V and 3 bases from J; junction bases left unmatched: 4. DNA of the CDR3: TGCAGTGCAATACAGGGGCACACTGAAGCTTTCTTT. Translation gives CSAIQGHTEAFF.

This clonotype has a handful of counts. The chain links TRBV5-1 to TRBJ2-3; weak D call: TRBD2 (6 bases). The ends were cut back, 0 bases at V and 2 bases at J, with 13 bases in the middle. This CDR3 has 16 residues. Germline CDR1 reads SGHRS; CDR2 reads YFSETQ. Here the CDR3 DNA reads TGCGCCAGCAGCTTGGAAGGCGGGGCGGTCACAGATACGCAGTATTTT. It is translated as CASSLEGGAVTDTQYF.

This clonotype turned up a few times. This chain's CDR3 is CASSVDRAYEQYV. In nucleotides, the CDR3 is TGTGCCAGCAGCGTCGACAGGGCCTACGAGCAGTACGTC. The chain joins TRBV5-6 to TRBJ2-5, with 7 bases that match TRBD1. Near its end, the DNA agrees better with TRBJ2-7, so the J call may be wrong. Germline V gives CDR1 SGHDT, CDR2 YYEEEE. The CDR3 spans 13 residues.